This T cell receptor (beta chain) was identified in a study of technical replicates of blood from several donors. Generated by immunoSEQ multiplex PCR, the TCRdb table keeps only in-frame clones and is missing some. The sample has about 83,000 clones, just under 95% seen once. CDR3 size: 15 residues. The clonotype comes from a human donor in good health. The V call is TRBV1, the J call TRBJ2-2; the DNA was not used to check the table's D call, TRBD2. TRBV1 is a listed pseudogene. The sequenced sample consisted of T cells isolated from PBMCs. The CDR3 sequence is CTSSQDLRGTGELFF. The CDR3 DNA sequence: TGCACCAGCAGCCAAGATCTTCGGGGGACCGGGGAGCTGTTTTTT.